This T cell receptor (beta chain) was identified during a study of blood T cells in healthy people across ages. From germline, CDR1 is GTSNPN and CDR2 SVGIG (reference sequence). Trimming took 3 bases from V and 4 from J, leaving 21 bases between them. CDR3 length: 16 amino acids. A second roughly 6 to 12 cycle PCR used barcoded and J-beta primers. Each CDR3 protein is one row after TCRdb ran MiXCR on the 5' RACE reads. This sample has about 650,000 distinct CDR3 sequences; roughly 32% occur once, and the top ten carry over 15%. The source material was blood. This receptor was obtained from a woman of 80 years or more in good health. V is TRBV30 and J is TRBJ1-2, with D perhaps TRBD1 (6 bases). CDR3: CAWSIPTGTWVYGYTF. The DNA for the CDR3 is TGTGCCTGGAGCATACCAACCGGGACATGGGTCTATGGCTACACCTTC.